These 6 T cell receptor beta chains came from one sample sequenced in a study of blood T cell repertoires in COVID-19. This table comes from immunoSEQ multiplex PCR, and its TCRdb copy is limited to in-frame clones, with some not included. Of nearly 55,000 clones in the sample, 86% were seen once. Sequencing used peripheral blood. These TCRs come from a man aged 65 to 79 with active COVID-19.

The CDR3 DNA reads TGTGCCAGCAGCTTTGGGACTAGCCCCCAAGAGACCCAGTACTTC. Protein: CASSFGTSPQETQYF. This chain uses TRBV11-2 with TRBJ2-5, with 9 bases that match TRBD2. There are 15 residues in the CDR3. V shed 3 bases and J 1 base; nucleotides not matched to a gene: 3. The germline V gene has CDR1 SGHAT and CDR2 FQNNGV.

For the CDR3, the DNA is TGCGCCAGCAGCCAGGGCCCAGGCAGGGAGGTTTATGGCTACACCTTC. Translated: CASSQGPGREVYGYTF. The J gene is TRBJ1-2, the V gene TRBV4-3; D possibly corresponds to TRBD1 (5 bases). The ends were cut back, 3 bases at V and 5 bases at J, with 19 bases in the middle. This CDR3 is 16 amino acids long. The germline V gene has CDR1 LGHNA and CDR2 YSLEER.

The chain is built from TRBV19 and TRBJ1-2; the match to TRBD1 covers 8 bases. V lost 5 bases to trimming and J lost 3 bases; unmatched junction nucleotides: 11. The CDR3 runs 16 residues. Germline CDR1 is LNHDA and CDR2 is SQIVND (reference sequence). The CDR3 DNA reads as TGTGCCAGTAGTGCCTGGAGGACAGGGAGCGACTATGGCTACACCTTC. Residues: CASSAWRTGSDYGYTF.

The V call is TRBV4-3, the J call TRBJ1-2; D remains ambiguous. V was trimmed by 5 bases and J by 8 bases, leaving 12 bases between them. The CDR3 runs to 12 residues. CDR1 and CDR2 (germline): LGHNA, YSLEER. CDR3 sequence (DNA): TGCGCCAGCAGCTTGACCTCCGGGGGCTACACCTTC. It specifies CASSLTSGGYTF.

This chain joins TRBV23-1 and TRBJ2-7; tentative D call: TRBD1 (6 bases). TRBV23-1 is annotated as an ORF whose role is uncertain. This CDR3 comprises 12 residues. Trimming took 7 bases from V and 3 from J, leaving 10 bases between them. The CDR3 region is CASTGQRYEQYF. CDR3 DNA: TGCGCCAGCACGGGACAACGCTACGAGCAGTACTTC.

The rearrangement uses TRBV2 and TRBJ1-3; D is possibly TRBD1 (5 bases). Germline V gene lookup returns CDR1 SNHLY and CDR2 FYNNEI. Trimming shortened V by 1 base and J by 0 bases, and 7 bases separated the two germline ends. The CDR3 loop spans 15 amino acids. Written as DNA, the CDR3 is TGTGCCAGCAGTGAAGGACAGCCCTCTGGAAACACCATATATTTT. Translation: CASSEGQPSGNTIYF.